These T cell receptor beta chains were read from a single sample in a study of blood T cell repertoires in COVID-19. TCRdb keeps only in-frame clones here, not all; method: immunoSEQ multiplex PCR. The sample has approximately 250,000 clones; about four fifths are singletons. Input material: peripheral blood. These receptors were obtained from a woman in her thirties or forties who had recovered from COVID-19. Both conserved end residues are part of each CDR3. A D gene is named only where the DNA matches it firmly. The size field is filled for only some rows; it gives once, few, many or a size class.

size	V	D	length	J	CDR3	DNA
-	TRBV27	TRBD2	15	TRBJ2-2	CASRGDREGTGELFF	TGTGCCAGCAGGGGGGACCGGGAGGGCACCGGGGAGCTGTTTTTT
-	TRBV3-1/TRBV3-2	TRBD1	12	TRBJ1-1	CASRTGGTEAFF	TGTGCCAGCAGAACAGGGGGCACTGAAGCTTTCTTT
-	TRBV25-1	-	13	TRBJ1-4	CASSPGTTEKLFF	TGTGCCAGCAGTCCCGGGACAACTGAAAAACTGTTTTTT
-	TRBV5-1	TRBD1	15	TRBJ2-5	CASSLAGTGVETQYF	TGCGCCAGCAGCTTGGCCGGAACAGGGGTTGAGACCCAGTACTTC
-	TRBV7-2	TRBD1	15	TRBJ1-6	CASSTGQGAYSPLHF	TGTGCCAGCAGCACAGGACAGGGGGCATATTCACCCCTCCACTTT
-	TRBV5-1	-	14	TRBJ1-4	CASSLDRVGEKLFF	TGCGCCAGCAGCTTGGACAGGGTTGGTGAAAAACTGTTTTTT
-	TRBV5-1	TRBD1	15	TRBJ1-1	CASSSPGTGNTEAFF	TGCGCCAGCAGCTCCCCCGGGACAGGGAACACTGAAGCTTTCTTT
-	TRBV6-5	-	14	TRBJ2-2	CASVGRGRTGELFF	TGTGCCAGCGTCGGCAGGGGCAGGACCGGGGAGCTGTTTTTT
-	TRBV18	TRBD2	15	TRBJ2-3	CASSPPLAGEDTQYF	TGTGCCAGCTCACCACCTCTAGCGGGGGAAGATACGCAGTATTTT
once	TRBV19	TRBD1	16	TRBJ1-1	CASSIGTGGAGTEAFF	TGTGCCAGTAGTATTGGGACAGGGGGCGCGGGGACTGAAGCTTTCTTT
few	TRBV7-9	-	11	TRBJ1-1	CASSPGYTAFF	TGTGCCAGCAGCCCAGGGTATACGGCTTTCTTT
-	TRBV2	-	17	TRBJ2-6	CASTKWAGRSGANVLTF	TGTGCCAGCACCAAATGGGCAGGGCGCTCTGGGGCCAACGTCCTGACTTTC
-	TRBV28	TRBD1	17	TRBJ2-6	CASSLPGQSSGANVLTF	TGTGCCAGCAGTCTGCCGGGACAGAGCTCTGGGGCCAACGTCCTGACTTTC
-	TRBV14	-	13	TRBJ2-1	CASRLAAEPEVFF	TGTGCCAGCAGACTCGCGGCCGAGCCCGAGGTGTTCTTC
-	TRBV19	TRBD1	14	TRBJ1-2	CASSRTGDRDGYTF	TGTGCCAGTAGTCGGACAGGGGATCGGGATGGCTACACCTTC
-	TRBV18	-	13	TRBJ2-7	CASSPYREYEQYF	TGTGCCAGCTCACCATACAGGGAGTACGAGCAGTACTTC
-	TRBV3-1/TRBV3-2	-	13	TRBJ2-6	CASSPSGANVLTF	TGTGCCAGCAGCCCTAGTGGGGCCAACGTCCTGACTTTC
-	TRBV5-1	TRBD2	15	TRBJ2-3	CASSRAGGSTDTQYF	TGCGCCAGCAGCCGGGCGGGGGGAAGCACAGATACGCAGTATTTT
-	TRBV7-9	-	13	TRBJ1-6	CALGGTFNSPLHF	TGTGCCCTGGGGGGGACCTTTAATTCACCCCTCCACTTT
-	TRBV5-5	-	15	TRBJ1-1	CASSLAKIGDTEAFF	TGTGCCAGCAGCTTGGCCAAGATAGGGGACACTGAAGCTTTCTTT
-	TRBV4-1	-	14	TRBJ1-3	CASSQDSSGNTIYF	TGCGCCAGCAGCCAAGATAGTTCTGGAAACACCATATATTTT
-	TRBV30	-	17	TRBJ2-2	CAWSDRPGRANTGELFF	TGTGCCTGGAGTGACCGGCCAGGCAGAGCGAACACCGGGGAGCTGTTTTTT
-	TRBV5-4	TRBD1	14	TRBJ2-1	CASSKDRAPLEQFF	TGTGCCAGCAGCAAGGACAGGGCGCCCCTCGAGCAGTTCTTC
-	TRBV29-1	-	13	TRBJ2-5	CSVEGGAVETQYF	TGCAGCGTTGAGGGGGGGGCCGTAGAGACCCAGTACTTC
-	TRBV7-8	-	14	TRBJ1-1	CASSLVEGITEAFF	TGTGCCAGCAGCTTAGTAGAGGGTATCACTGAAGCTTTCTTT
-	TRBV2	-	13	TRBJ2-5	CASSEAVLSTQYF	TGTGCCAGCAGTGAAGCGGTACTTTCGACCCAGTACTTC
-	TRBV6-2/TRBV6-3	-	13	TRBJ1-1	CASSYPGRGPAFF	TGTGCCAGCAGTTACCCCGGGAGGGGTCCCGCTTTCTTT
-	TRBV2	-	12	TRBJ2-1	CASKQEGDEQFF	TGTGCCAGCAAACAGGAGGGCGATGAGCAGTTCTTC
-	TRBV7-8	-	16	TRBJ1-2	CASSLILLETPHGYTF	TGTGCCAGCAGCTTAATCTTGTTAGAAACCCCCCATGGCTACACCTTC
-	TRBV5-1	TRBD2	16	TRBJ2-1	CASTISTGGRANEQFF	TGCGCCAGCACCATAAGCACGGGGGGGCGGGCGAATGAGCAGTTCTTC
-	TRBV6-5	TRBD1	16	TRBJ1-5	CASSSETGGLGQPQHF	TGTGCCAGCAGTTCCGAGACAGGGGGTCTGGGTCAGCCCCAGCATTTT
once	TRBV5-1	-	15	TRBJ2-7	CASSLAIGRAYEQYF	TGCGCCAGCAGCTTGGCCATAGGGCGGGCCTACGAGCAGTACTTC
-	TRBV6-5	TRBD1	13	TRBJ1-1	CASRGRQGLVAFF	TGTGCCAGCAGGGGCAGACAGGGCCTAGTAGCTTTCTTT
-	TRBV5-1	-	16	TRBJ2-1	CASSPTEPLSYNEQFF	TGCGCCAGCAGCCCGACAGAGCCCTTATCCTACAATGAGCAGTTCTTC
-	TRBV30	TRBD1	14	TRBJ2-3	CAWGRDRSTDTQYF	TGTGCCTGGGGCCGGGACAGGAGCACAGATACGCAGTATTTT
-	TRBV6-1	TRBD1	17	TRBJ1-5	CASSGGQGRGSNQPQHF	TGTGCCAGCAGTGGGGGACAGGGTCGAGGTAGCAATCAGCCCCAGCATTTT
-	TRBV13	-	14	TRBJ1-6	CASSIRPRNSPLHF	TGTGCCAGCAGCATAAGACCCAGGAATTCACCCCTCCACTTT
once	TRBV30	TRBD1	17	TRBJ2-2	CAWSAGTGHFRAGELFF	TGTGCCTGGAGCGCCGGGACAGGGCACTTCCGTGCCGGGGAGCTGTTTTTT
-	TRBV10-3	-	15	TRBJ1-4	CAISEGPGEYEKLFF	TGTGCCATCAGTGAGGGGCCAGGGGAATATGAAAAACTGTTTTTT
-	TRBV7-2	-	13	TRBJ2-5	CASSLTSIQTQYF	TGTGCCAGCAGCTTAACTAGCATACAGACCCAGTACTTC
once	TRBV2	TRBD2	12	TRBJ2-2	CASSGGGEELFF	TGTGCCAGCAGTGGGGGGGGAGAGGAGCTGTTTTTT
-	TRBV5-8	TRBD1	15	TRBJ2-1	CASSITGGEIYEQFF	TGTGCCAGCAGCATTACAGGGGGCGAAATATATGAGCAGTTCTTC
-	TRBV5-5	-	16	TRBJ1-5	CASSGGAAQGNQPQHF	TGTGCCAGCAGCGGGGGGGCGGCCCAGGGCAATCAGCCCCAGCATTTT
few	TRBV5-6	TRBD1	14	TRBJ2-7	CASSYYRGAYEQYF	TGTGCCAGCAGCTATTACAGGGGTGCCTACGAGCAGTACTTC
-	TRBV7-9	TRBD2	13	TRBJ2-3	CASGRGSTDTQYF	TGTGCCTCTGGGCGGGGGAGCACAGATACGCAGTATTTT
-	TRBV18	-	12	TRBJ2-1	CASSPANNEQFF	TGTGCCAGCTCACCGGCAAACAATGAGCAGTTCTTC
-	TRBV20-1	-	11	TRBJ2-3	CSARDPDTQYF	TGCAGTGCTAGAGATCCGGATACGCAGTATTTT
-	TRBV2	-	15	TRBJ1-5	CASSKGGSSNQPQHF	TGTGCCAGCAGTAAAGGCGGTTCAAGCAATCAGCCCCAGCATTTT
-	TRBV28	TRBD1	15	TRBJ1-2	CASSGGQGLNYGYTF	TGTGCCAGCAGTGGGGGACAGGGGCTGAACTATGGCTACACCTTC
few	TRBV29-1	TRBD1	12	TRBJ2-7	CSVARGQGEQYF	TGCAGCGTTGCCAGGGGGCAGGGCGAGCAGTACTTC
-	TRBV20-1	-	11	TRBJ1-2	CSARGQLSYTF	TGCAGTGCTAGAGGACAGCTAAGCTACACCTTC
-	TRBV7-2	-	12	TRBJ1-2	CASSPGTWGYTF	TGTGCCAGCAGCCCCGGGACTTGGGGCTACACCTTC
-	TRBV3-1/TRBV3-2	TRBD1	14	TRBJ1-2	CASSQVTGNTRYTF	TGTGCCAGCAGCCAGGTGACAGGGAATACGCGCTACACCTTC
few	TRBV7-2	TRBD2	14	TRBJ2-5	CASSSFPGGWTQYF	TGTGCCAGCAGCTCCTTCCCGGGGGGGTGGACCCAGTACTTC
-	TRBV12-3/TRBV12-4	-	12	TRBJ2-1	CASLRDNNEQFF	TGTGCCAGCCTCAGGGACAACAATGAGCAGTTCTTC
-	TRBV19	TRBD1	15	TRBJ1-1	CASSDHRGVNTEAFF	TGTGCCAGTAGTGACCACAGGGGTGTGAACACTGAAGCTTTCTTT
few	TRBV2	TRBD1	10	TRBJ2-1	CASKGQEQFF	TGTGCCAGCAAGGGACAGGAGCAGTTCTTC
-	TRBV28	-	14	TRBJ2-3	CASSSYRGTDTQYF	TGTGCCAGCAGTTCTTACAGGGGCACAGATACGCAGTATTTT
-	TRBV2	TRBD1	15	TRBJ1-1	CASIQDRASDTEAFF	TGTGCCAGCATTCAAGACAGGGCGTCGGACACTGAAGCTTTCTTT
-	TRBV10-3	TRBD1	15	TRBJ1-1	CAIKPTGGLNTEAFF	TGTGCCATCAAGCCGACAGGGGGCCTGAACACTGAAGCTTTCTTT